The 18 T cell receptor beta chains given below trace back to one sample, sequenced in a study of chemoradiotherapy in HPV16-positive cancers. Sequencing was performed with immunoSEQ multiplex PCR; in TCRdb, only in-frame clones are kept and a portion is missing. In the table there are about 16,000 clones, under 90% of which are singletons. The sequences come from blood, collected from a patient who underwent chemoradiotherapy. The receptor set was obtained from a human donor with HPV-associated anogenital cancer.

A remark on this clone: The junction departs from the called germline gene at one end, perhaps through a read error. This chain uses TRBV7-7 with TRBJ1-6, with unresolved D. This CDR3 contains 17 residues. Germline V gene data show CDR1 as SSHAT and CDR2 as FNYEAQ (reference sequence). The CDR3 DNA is TGTGCTAGCAGCTTGCCCACGTCGACTTATTCCGGATCACCCCTCCACTTT. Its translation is CASSLPTSTYSGSPLHF.

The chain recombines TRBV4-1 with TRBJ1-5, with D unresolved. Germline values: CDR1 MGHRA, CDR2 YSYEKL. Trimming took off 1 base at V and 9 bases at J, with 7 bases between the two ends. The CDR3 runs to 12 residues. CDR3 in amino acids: CASSQALGPQHF. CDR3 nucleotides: TGCGCCAGCAGCCAAGCGCTCGGGCCCCAGCATTTT.

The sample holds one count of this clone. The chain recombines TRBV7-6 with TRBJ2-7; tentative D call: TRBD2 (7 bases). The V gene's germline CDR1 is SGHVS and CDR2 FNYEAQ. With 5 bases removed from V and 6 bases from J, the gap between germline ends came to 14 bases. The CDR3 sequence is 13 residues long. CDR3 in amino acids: CASSPSGTSEQYF. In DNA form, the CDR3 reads TGTGCCAGCAGCCCCAGCGGGACAAGCGAGCAGTACTTC.

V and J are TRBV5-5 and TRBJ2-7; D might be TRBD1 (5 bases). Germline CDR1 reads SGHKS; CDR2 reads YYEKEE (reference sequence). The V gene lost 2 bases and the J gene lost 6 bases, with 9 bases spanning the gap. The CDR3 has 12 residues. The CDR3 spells CASSFFGAEQYF. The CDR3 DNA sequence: TGTGCCAGCAGCTTTTTTGGGGCCGAGCAGTACTTC.

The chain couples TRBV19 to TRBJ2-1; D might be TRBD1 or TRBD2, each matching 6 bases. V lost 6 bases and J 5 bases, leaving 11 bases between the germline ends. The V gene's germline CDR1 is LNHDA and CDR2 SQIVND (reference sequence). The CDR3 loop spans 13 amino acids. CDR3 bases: TGTGCCAGTAGCCCGGGGGCCGACAATGAGCAGTTCTTC. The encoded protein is CASSPGADNEQFF. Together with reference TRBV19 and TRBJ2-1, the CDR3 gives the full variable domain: DGGITQSPKYLFRKEGQNVTLSCEQNLNHDAMYWYRQDPGQGLRLIYYSQIVNDFQKGDIAEGYSVSREKKESFPLTVTSAQKNPTAFYLCASSPGADNEQFFGPGTRLTVL.

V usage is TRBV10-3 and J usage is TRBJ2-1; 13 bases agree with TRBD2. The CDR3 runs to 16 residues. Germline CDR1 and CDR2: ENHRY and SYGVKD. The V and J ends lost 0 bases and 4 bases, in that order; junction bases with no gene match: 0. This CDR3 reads CAISESTSGRYNEQFF. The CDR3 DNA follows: TGTGCCATCAGTGAGTCGACTAGCGGGAGGTACAATGAGCAGTTCTTC.

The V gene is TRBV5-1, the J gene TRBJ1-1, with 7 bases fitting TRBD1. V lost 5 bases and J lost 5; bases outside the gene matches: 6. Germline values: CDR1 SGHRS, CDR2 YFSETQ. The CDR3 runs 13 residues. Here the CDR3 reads CASRRGPETEAFF. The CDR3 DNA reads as TGCGCCAGCAGAAGGGGGCCGGAGACTGAAGCTTTCTTT.

The CDR3 nucleotides read TGTGCCAGCAGCCAAGATCGTAGGGAGACCCAGTACTTC. Translation: CASSQDRRETQYF. V is TRBV14 and J is TRBJ2-5; no reliable D call. V lost 0 bases to trimming and J lost 5 bases, with 7 bases between them. This CDR3 region has 13 residues. The V gene's germline CDR1 is SGHDN and CDR2 FVKESK.

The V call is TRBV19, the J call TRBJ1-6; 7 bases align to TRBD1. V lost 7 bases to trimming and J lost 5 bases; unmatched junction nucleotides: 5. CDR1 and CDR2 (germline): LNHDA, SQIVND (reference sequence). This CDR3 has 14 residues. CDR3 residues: CASTDRADNSPLHF. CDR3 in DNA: TGTGCCAGTACCGACAGGGCTGATAATTCACCCCTCCACTTT.

Here the CDR3 reads CASSLAANYGYTF. The CDR3 DNA follows: TGTGCCAGCAGCTTGGCAGCTAACTATGGCTACACCTTC. The chain has TRBV7-9 and TRBJ1-2; no clear D. V was cut by 3 bases and J by 0 bases, with 5 bases left in between. The germline gives CDR1 SEHNR, CDR2 FQNEAQ (reference sequence). CDR3 length: 13 amino acids.

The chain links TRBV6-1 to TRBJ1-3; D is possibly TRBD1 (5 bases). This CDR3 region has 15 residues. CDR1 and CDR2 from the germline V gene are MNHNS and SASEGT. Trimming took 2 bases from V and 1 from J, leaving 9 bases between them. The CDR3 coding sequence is TGTGCCAGCAGTGAACAGGGAAGGTCTGGAAACACCATATATTTT. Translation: CASSEQGRSGNTIYF.

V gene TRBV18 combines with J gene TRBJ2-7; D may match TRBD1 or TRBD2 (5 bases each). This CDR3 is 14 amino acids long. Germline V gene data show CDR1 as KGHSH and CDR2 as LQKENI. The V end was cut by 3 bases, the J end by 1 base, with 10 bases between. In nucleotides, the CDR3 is TGTGCCAGCTCACCTAGGGACGGTTCCTACGAGCAGTACTTC. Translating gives CASSPRDGSYEQYF.

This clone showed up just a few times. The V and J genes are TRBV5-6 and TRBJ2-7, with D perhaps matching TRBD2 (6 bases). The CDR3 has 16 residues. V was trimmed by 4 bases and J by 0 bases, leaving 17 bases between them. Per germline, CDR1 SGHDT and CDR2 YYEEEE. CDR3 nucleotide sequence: TGTGCCAGCAGCCGGGGACTCGACTTGAGCTCCTACGAGCAGTACTTC. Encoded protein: CASSRGLDLSSYEQYF.

The CDR3 sequence: CASSVRGGTETQYF. The DNA for the CDR3 is TGTGCCAGCAGCGTACGCGGGGGGACAGAGACCCAGTACTTC. The chain has TRBV9 and TRBJ2-5, with 8 positions matching TRBD2. This CDR3 comprises 14 residues. Trimming removed 1 base from V and 4 bases from J; junction bases left unmatched: 3. Germline V gene data show CDR1 as SGDLS and CDR2 as YYNGEE.

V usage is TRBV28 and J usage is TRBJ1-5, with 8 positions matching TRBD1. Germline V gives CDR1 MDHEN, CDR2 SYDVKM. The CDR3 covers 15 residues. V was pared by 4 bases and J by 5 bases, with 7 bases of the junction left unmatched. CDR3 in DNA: TGTGCCAGCAGTTGGACAGGGCGTAGGGATCAGCCCCAGCATTTT. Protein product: CASSWTGRRDQPQHF.

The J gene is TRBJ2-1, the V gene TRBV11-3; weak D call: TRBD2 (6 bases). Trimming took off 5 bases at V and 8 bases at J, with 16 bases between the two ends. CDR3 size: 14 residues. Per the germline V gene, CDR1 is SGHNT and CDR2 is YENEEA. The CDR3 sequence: CASSISGGVDEQFF. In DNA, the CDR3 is TGTGCCAGCAGCATTAGCGGAGGAGTTGATGAGCAGTTCTTC.

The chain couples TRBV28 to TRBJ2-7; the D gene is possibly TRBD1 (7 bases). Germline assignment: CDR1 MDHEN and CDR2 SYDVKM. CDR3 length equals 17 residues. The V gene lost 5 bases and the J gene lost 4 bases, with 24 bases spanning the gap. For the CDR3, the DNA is TGTGCCAGCAGTCCACCCGTAGGCAAGGGGGCGGGGTACGAGCAGTACTTC. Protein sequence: CASSPPVGKGAGYEQYF.

The DNA for the CDR3 is TGTGCCAGCAGCCCTGACGTAAACACTGAAGCTTTCTTT. Translation gives CASSPDVNTEAFF. The chain is built from TRBV5-4 and TRBJ1-1; D not certain. The CDR3 consists of 13 residues. Trimming took 4 bases from V and 2 from J, leaving 9 bases between them. Germline loops: CDR1 SGHNT, CDR2 YYREEE (reference sequence).